This TCR beta chain appears in the sequencing data of a study of vaccination and CD4 T cells after COVID-19. The table lists this clonotype with a few counts. The antigen remains unidentified. As to treatment: roughly 10-day PBMC culture with coronavirus spike peptide pools or control peptides (ViraFEST assay). Cultured CD4+ T-cell DNA underwent Oncomine TCR Beta short-read sequencing. One entry per CDR3 protein results from TCRdb running MiXCR on the PCR reads. Of about 15,000 distinct CDR3 sequences listed, approximately 26% are singletons. This clonotype was sampled from a human donor with COVID-19. Material: cultured CD4+ T cells from blood.

CDR3 amino acids: CSANSGIAVETQYF. The CDR3 coding sequence is TGCAGTGCTAATTCCGGGATAGCTGTGGAGACCCAGTACTTC. The chain joins TRBV20-1 to TRBJ2-5, with a weak D call TRBD2 (5 bases). The CDR3 totals 14 residues. Per germline, CDR1 DFQATT and CDR2 SNEGSKA (reference sequence). V was pared by 4 bases and J by 5 bases, with 17 bases between.